The clone carrying this T cell receptor (beta chain) was counted a single time. The data were taken from a study of blood T cell repertoires in COVID-19. The protocol was immunoSEQ multiplex PCR, while the TCRdb copy is restricted to in-frame clones and leaves out a portion. The sample has 90,000 to 120,000 clones; around 86% are singletons. The V gene's germline CDR1 is MDHEN and CDR2 SYDVKM. The CDR3 is 14 amino acids. V lost 6 bases, J lost 0 bases, and 4 bases stayed unmatched. Material: PBMCs or T cells enriched from blood (not recorded which). The chain links TRBV28 to TRBJ1-2, with 7 bases fitting TRBD1. The clonotype comes from a woman in her 50s who had recovered from COVID-19. The CDR3 region has the DNA TGTGCCAGCAGGGGGACAGCAACTAACTATGGCTACACCTTC. This codes for CASRGTATNYGYTF.